This T cell receptor (beta chain) was documented in a study of tumor and adjacent non-tumor tissue in lung cancer. Study observations and caveats: Shorter survival was associated with higher TCR diversity in tumors.

About this clonotype: Its matching antigen is unknown.

No cell sorting was done before RNA was extracted from the tissue. This non-tumor lung sample came from over 3 cm beyond the tumor edge. V was cut by 6 bases and J by 8 bases, with 8 bases left in between. The germline gives CDR1 LNHDA, CDR2 SQIVND (reference sequence). CDR3 length: 11 amino acids. A modified ARM-PCR protocol with three rounds of nested PCR amplified TCRbeta. TCRdb processed the multiplex PCR reads anew with MiXCR; each CDR3 protein has one entry. The sample yields approximately 90,000 distinct CDR3 sequences, approximately 73% seen once. The sample was distant non-tumor lung tissue. The chain combines TRBV19 with TRBJ1-5; D ambiguous. The clonotype was recovered from a woman in her forties or fifties with non-small cell lung cancer. This CDR3 is CASSGGKPQHF. The CDR3 coding sequence is TGTGCCAGTAGCGGAGGGAAGCCCCAGCATTTT.